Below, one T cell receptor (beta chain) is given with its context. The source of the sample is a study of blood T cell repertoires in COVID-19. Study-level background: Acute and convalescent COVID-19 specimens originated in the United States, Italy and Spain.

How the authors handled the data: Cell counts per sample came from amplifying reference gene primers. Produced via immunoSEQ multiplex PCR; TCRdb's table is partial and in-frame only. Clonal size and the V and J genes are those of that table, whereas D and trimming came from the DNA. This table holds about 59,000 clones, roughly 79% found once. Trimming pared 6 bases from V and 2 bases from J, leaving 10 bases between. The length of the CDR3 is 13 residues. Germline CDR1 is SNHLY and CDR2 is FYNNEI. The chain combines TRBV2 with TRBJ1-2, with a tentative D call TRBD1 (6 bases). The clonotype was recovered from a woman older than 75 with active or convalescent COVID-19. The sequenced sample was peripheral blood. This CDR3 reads CASSLGQNYGYTF. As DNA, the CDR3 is TGTGCCAGCAGCCTTGGACAGAACTATGGCTACACCTTC.